These 27 T cell receptor beta chains share one sample of origin, sequenced in a study of T cells in Graves' hyperthyroidism and ophthalmopathy. The TCR beta CDR3 regions underwent amplification using RNA transcripts as the source. TCR CDR3 underwent first-round RT-PCR with the HTBI primer set. TCRdb re-analysed the multiplex PCR reads in MiXCR, keeping a single row per CDR3 protein. The data show hundreds of thousands of distinct CDR3 sequences, approximately 15% seen once. The sequenced sample was blood. The source is a woman younger than 30 with Graves' hyperthyroidism.

Many counts were recorded for this clonotype. The chain joins TRBV7-2 to TRBJ2-7, with TRBD1 matching over 7 bases. Germline V gene lookup returns CDR1 SGHTA and CDR2 FQGNSA. The CDR3 totals 17 residues. The V segment lost 0 bases and the J segment 2 bases; nucleotides outside the gene matches: 10. Written as DNA, the CDR3 is TGTGCCAGCAGCTTAGCGGTAAAGGGGGCATGGACCTACGAGCAGTACTTC. It yields the protein CASSLAVKGAWTYEQYF.

This clonotype was found many times. This sequence joins TRBV6-1 and TRBJ1-6; 9 bases are a match to TRBD1. V trimming: 6 bases; J trimming: 7 bases; junction bases outside the gene matches: 4. The CDR3 length is 14 residues. The V gene's germline CDR1 is MNHNS and CDR2 SASEGT. CDR3 sequence reads: CASRGTGNNSPLHF. The CDR3 DNA is TGTGCCAGCAGGGGGACAGGGAACAATTCACCCCTCCACTTT.

The sample holds many counts of this clonotype. The chain combines TRBV12-3 or TRBV12-4 with TRBJ1-3; unclear D gene. The CDR3 extends over 14 amino acids. Trimming took off 3 bases at V and 0 bases at J, with 6 bases between the two ends. CDR3: CASSLVISGNTIYF. For the CDR3, the DNA is TGTGCCAGCAGTTTGGTAATCTCTGGAAACACCATATATTTT.

V gene TRBV20-1 combines with J gene TRBJ2-3; TRBD1 might be the D (6 bases). There are 12 residues in the CDR3. The V and J ends lost 6 bases and 4 bases respectively, with 11 bases between them. The germline CDR1 and CDR2 sequences are DFQATT and SNEGSKA (reference sequence). The CDR3 region has the DNA TGCAGTGCGAGGACAGTTGCAGATACGCAGTATTTT. Encoded protein: CSARTVADTQYF.

This clonotype was detected many times. The chain recombines TRBV13 with TRBJ1-1; D not resolved. V lost 9 bases to trimming and J lost 5 bases, with 16 bases between them. The CDR3 consists of 13 residues. Germline values: CDR1 PRHDT, CDR2 FYEKMQ (reference sequence). The CDR3 here is CARPNHWGTEAFF. The CDR3, as DNA: TGTGCCAGGCCAAACCACTGGGGAACTGAAGCTTTCTTT.

This clonotype occurred a few times. The J gene is TRBJ2-1, the V gene TRBV7-3; no clear D gene. V lost 2 bases, J lost 7 bases, and 12 bases lay in between. The CDR3 has 14 residues. Germline V lookup: CDR1 SGHTA, CDR2 FQGTGA. The CDR3 sequence: CASSLLSDTNEQFF. CDR3 in DNA: TGTGCCAGCAGCTTATTGTCAGACACTAATGAGCAGTTCTTC.

CDR3 sequence reads: CASSLSGTGGTGELFF. The CDR3 DNA sequence: TGCGCCAGCAGCTTGTCTGGGACAGGGGGGACCGGGGAGCTGTTTTTT. The rearrangement uses TRBV5-1 and TRBJ2-2; 11 nucleotides line up with TRBD1. This CDR3 has 16 residues. With 1 base clipped from V and 5 bases from J, the junction kept 4 bases outside the gene matches. CDR1 SGHRS and CDR2 YFSETQ come from the germline V gene.

This clonotype occurred a few times. The chain has TRBV6-1 and TRBJ2-7, with 11 nucleotides matching TRBD1. The V gene end was trimmed by 8 bases and the J gene end by 3 bases; junction bases not matched to a gene: 9. This CDR3 is built from 15 residues. The germline V gene encodes CDR1 MNHNS and CDR2 SASEGT. CDR3 in amino acids: CASSPRDRGVYEQYF. The CDR3 DNA is TGTGCCAGCTCCCCCCGGGACAGGGGGGTCTACGAGCAGTACTTC.

This clonotype appeared many times. The rearrangement joins TRBV6-1 to TRBJ2-1, with D possibly TRBD1 on 6 matching bases. CDR1 and CDR2 (germline): MNHNS, SASEGT. The CDR3 consists of 15 residues. Trimming left V 5 bases short and J 9 bases short, with 20 bases between. The CDR3 sequence is CASSPQPTGRGEQFF. In nucleotides, the CDR3 is TGTGCCAGCAGTCCCCAACCGACAGGCCGGGGTGAGCAGTTCTTC.

This clonotype was seen a few times. This rearrangement joins TRBV27 to TRBJ2-7; no definite D call. V lost 3 bases and J 5 bases, leaving 11 bases between the germline ends. Per germline, CDR1 MNHEY and CDR2 SMNVEV (reference sequence). There are 13 residues in the CDR3. The CDR3 nucleotides read TGTGCCAGCAGTTTCGTGGGGTCCAACGAGCAGTACTTC. Translating it yields CASSFVGSNEQYF.

This clonotype was counted ten times or more. One junction end disagrees with the germline gene, perhaps due to a read error. The DNA of the CDR3 is TGTGCCAGCAGGGAAGATCTAGCGGGAGGCATTGAGCAGTTCTTC. Translating it yields CASREDLAGGIEQFF. The chain combines TRBV2 with TRBJ2-1; 11 nucleotides match TRBD2. The CDR3 consists of 15 residues. From germline, CDR1 is SNHLY and CDR2 FYNNEI.

This clonotype was observed at least ten times. The chain combines TRBV5-1 with TRBJ2-3; D assignment may be TRBD1 or TRBD2 (5 bases each). Germline V gene data show CDR1 as SGHRS and CDR2 as YFSETQ. The V end was cut by 0 bases, the J end by 6 bases, with 14 bases between. The CDR3 contains 15 residues. The CDR3 loop reads CASSLGDPSLDTQYF. The CDR3 DNA reads TGCGCCAGCAGCTTGGGGGACCCGTCCTTGGATACGCAGTATTTT.

This clonotype turned up a few times. V and J are TRBV5-6 and TRBJ2-5; tentative D call: TRBD1 (6 bases). The CDR3 is 12 residues long. V was pared by 3 bases and J by 3 bases, with 6 bases between. From germline, CDR1 is SGHDT and CDR2 YYEEEE. The CDR3 reads CASSWDKETQYF. CDR3 nucleotide sequence: TGTGCCAGCAGCTGGGACAAAGAGACCCAGTACTTC.

The chain couples TRBV27 to TRBJ1-1; D perhaps matches TRBD1 (6 bases). Trimming removed 8 bases at V and 1 base at J, with 17 bases between. The germline gives CDR1 MNHEY, CDR2 SMNVEV (reference sequence). The CDR3 runs to 15 residues. Written as DNA, the CDR3 is TGTGCCAGCTGGTACAGGGATAGGAGGAACACTGAAGCTTTCTTT. This translates into CASWYRDRRNTEAFF.

The rearrangement links TRBV9 to TRBJ2-1, with unresolved D. V was cut by 2 bases and J by 5 bases, with 14 bases left in between. CDR3 size: 15 residues. Germline V gene data show CDR1 as SGDLS and CDR2 as YYNGEE. The CDR3 nucleotides read TGTGCCAGCAGCGTTCGGCTAAATCCCCACAATGAGCAGTTCTTC. Translated, it gives CASSVRLNPHNEQFF.

This clonotype was counted only a few times. This chain joins TRBV10-1 and TRBJ2-5; 7 bases are shared with TRBD1. The CDR3 sequence is 15 residues long. Trimming removed 0 bases from V and 0 bases from J; junction bases left unmatched: 1. Germline assignment: CDR1 WNHNN and CDR2 SYGVQD (reference sequence). In nucleotides, the CDR3 is TGCGCCAGCAGTGAGTCCACAGGGGACCAAGAGACCCAGTACTTC. Its translation is CASSESTGDQETQYF.

This clonotype was counted at least ten times. V gene TRBV11-2 combines with J gene TRBJ1-1; tentatively, D is TRBD1 (5 bases). Trimming took 5 bases from V and 0 from J, leaving 13 bases between them. From germline, CDR1 is SGHAT and CDR2 FQNNGV. The CDR3 runs 15 residues. The CDR3 sequence is CASSPKAQVNTEAFF. In DNA, the CDR3 is TGTGCCAGCAGCCCAAAGGCACAGGTGAACACTGAAGCTTTCTTT.

In this sample, this clonotype turned up many times. The V gene is TRBV24-1, the J gene TRBJ2-5; 15 bases map to TRBD2. V was clipped by 3 bases and J by 4 bases; unmatched bases: 2. Germline V CDR1 and CDR2: KGHDR, SFDVKD. The CDR3 has 16 amino acids. CDR3 loop: CATSDPGLAGGETQYF. DNA for the CDR3: TGTGCCACCAGTGATCCGGGACTAGCGGGAGGAGAGACCCAGTACTTC.

The V and J genes are TRBV5-4 and TRBJ2-1; 14 bases map to TRBD2. V lost 3 bases and J lost 0; bases outside the gene matches: 11. The CDR3 has 20 amino acids. Germline V gene lookup returns CDR1 SGHNT and CDR2 YYREEE (reference sequence). For the CDR3, the DNA is TGTGCCAGCAGCTACCGCATGACTAGCGGGAGGGCGAGCTCCTACAATGAGCAGTTCTTC. This gives the protein CASSYRMTSGRASSYNEQFF. The full variable domain, in which reference TRBV5-4 and TRBJ2-1 provide the parts outside the CDR3, is ETGVTQSPTHLIKTRGQQVTLRCSSQSGHNTVSWYQQALGQGPQFIFQYYREEENGRGNFPPRFSGLQFPNYSSELNVNALELDDSALYLCASSYRMTSGRASSYNEQFFGPGTRLTVL.

The rearrangement links TRBV4-1 to TRBJ2-7; D is unclear. Germline loops: CDR1 MGHRA, CDR2 YSYEKL. The CDR3 sequence is 14 residues long. Trimming shortened V by 8 bases and J by 2 bases, and 16 bases separated the two germline ends. The chain's CDR3 is CASGEPSLTYEQYF. The DNA of the CDR3 is TGCGCCAGCGGAGAACCGTCCCTAACCTACGAGCAGTACTTC.

This clonotype was seen only a few times. The chain uses TRBV6-5 and TRBJ2-2; TRBD2 aligns across 8 bases. Trimming cost V 2 bases and J 0 bases; bases outside gene matches: 5. CDR1 is MNHEY, CDR2 SVGAGI, per germline. The CDR3 is made up of 17 amino acids. CDR3 amino acids: CASSYRSGGANTGELFF. The CDR3 nucleotides are TGTGCCAGCAGTTACCGGTCGGGGGGGGCGAACACCGGGGAGCTGTTTTTT.

This clonotype was counted ten times or more. The J gene is TRBJ2-5, the V gene TRBV12-3 or TRBV12-4; D is perhaps TRBD1 (6 bases). Trimming took 5 bases from V and 2 from J, leaving 18 bases between them. CDR3 length: 16 residues. DNA for the CDR3: TGTGCCAGCAGTCAAGACAGGTTTGGGGGACAAGAGACCCAGTACTTC. It translates to CASSQDRFGGQETQYF.

This clonotype was detected many times. The chain couples TRBV2 to TRBJ1-1; the D gene is possibly TRBD1 (5 bases). The CDR3 runs 13 residues. Trimming took off 6 bases at V and 7 bases at J, with 15 bases between the two ends. The germline V gene encodes CDR1 SNHLY and CDR2 FYNNEI. The CDR3 reads CASRAGHPSEAFF. CDR3 nucleotide sequence: TGTGCCAGCAGAGCAGGACACCCCAGTGAAGCTTTCTTT. The full variable domain, completed using reference TRBV2 and TRBJ1-1, is EPEVTQTPSHQVTQMGQEVILRCVPISNHLYFYWYRQILGQKVEFLVSFYNNEISEKSEIFDDQFSVERPDGSNFTLKIRSTKLEDSAMYFCASRAGHPSEAFFGQGTRLTVV.

This clonotype was observed at least ten times. V and J are TRBV28 and TRBJ2-5, with 10 bases matching TRBD2. V gave up 8 bases and J gave up 2 bases; unmatched junction bases: 8. CDR1 and CDR2 from the germline V gene are MDHEN and SYDVKM. The CDR3 length is 15 residues. The CDR3, as DNA: TGTGCCAGCTCGCCTTTGGGACTAGCGCAAGAGACCCAGTACTTC. Amino acids: CASSPLGLAQETQYF.

This clonotype was observed many times. The rearrangement uses TRBV27 and TRBJ1-6; no clear D. CDR3 length equals 18 residues. V gave up 1 base and J gave up 0 bases, with 13 bases separating them. The germline V gene encodes CDR1 MNHEY and CDR2 SMNVEV (reference sequence). The CDR3: CASSLFWTSSSYNSPLHF. DNA for the CDR3: TGTGCCAGCAGTTTATTCTGGACGTCGAGCTCCTATAATTCACCCCTCCACTTT.

J is TRBJ2-2 and V is TRBV9; 13 bases map to TRBD2. CDR1 and CDR2 from the germline V gene are SGDLS and YYNGEE. The trim removed 7 bases at V and 6 bases at J, leaving 9 bases unmatched. The CDR3 sequence is 16 residues long. The CDR3, as DNA: TGTGCCAGCGGGTGGACTAGCGGGAGCTTGGCCGGGGAGCTGTTTTTT. Protein product: CASGWTSGSLAGELFF.

This clonotype was detected ten times or more. This chain joins TRBV4-1 and TRBJ1-2; no clear D. Looked up from germline, CDR1 is MGHRA and CDR2 is YSYEKL. With 1 base removed from V and 0 bases from J, the gap between germline ends came to 6 bases. This CDR3 has 14 residues. CDR3 sequence reads: CASSQGAANYGYTF. The CDR3 DNA sequence: TGCGCCAGCAGCCAAGGGGCTGCTAACTATGGCTACACCTTC.